Listed below are T cell receptor beta chains from one sample, sequenced in a study of regulatory T cells in long-lasting Graves disease. TCRdb re-analysed the multiplex PCR reads in MiXCR, keeping a single row per CDR3 protein. The data show 400,000 to 500,000 distinct CDR3 sequences, around 15% seen once. Separately, the same data were catalogued under a study of T cells in Graves' hyperthyroidism and ophthalmopathy.

The sequencing here drew on peripheral blood mononuclear cells (PBMCs), taken at new diagnosis, from a patient treated with antithyroid drugs. The source is a woman aged 18 to 35 with Graves disease. Both conserved end residues are trimmed from each CDR3.

V gene: TRBV2
J gene: TRBJ2-5
CDR3 protein: ASSEWAGLQETQY

V gene: TRBV6-2/TRBV6-3
J gene: TRBJ2-1
CDR3 protein: ASSYRAGVVLEQF

V gene: TRBV14
J gene: TRBJ2-1
CDR3 protein: ASSQDPFGGSINEQF

V gene: TRBV5-4
J gene: TRBJ1-1
CDR3 protein: ASSRDGNMNTEAF

V gene: TRBV28
J gene: TRBJ1-5
CDR3 protein: ASSPGQGAVGNQPQH

V gene: TRBV7-2
J gene: TRBJ2-3
CDR3 protein: ASSLTGQGTDTQY

V gene: TRBV30
J gene: TRBJ2-3
CDR3 protein: AWSGTDTDTQY

V gene: TRBV19
J gene: TRBJ2-7
CDR3 protein: ASSISGTYEQY

V gene: TRBV20-1
J gene: TRBJ2-3
CDR3 protein: SAGTGGAVDTQY

V gene: TRBV28
J gene: TRBJ2-1
CDR3 protein: ASSSVAGGRAYNEQF

V gene: TRBV20-1
J gene: TRBJ2-1
CDR3 protein: SASPSSESYNEQF

V gene: TRBV12-3/TRBV12-4
J gene: .
CDR3 protein: ASTHLDTNQETQF

V gene: TRBV19
J gene: TRBJ1-1
CDR3 protein: ASSIGRTFEAF

V gene: TRBV3-1
J gene: TRBJ2-2
CDR3 protein: ASSRTSGQNTGELF

V gene: TRBV30
J gene: TRBJ1-1
CDR3 protein: AWSVRNTEAF

V gene: TRBV20-1
J gene: TRBJ2-1
CDR3 protein: SARARTGVSYNEQF

V gene: TRBV28
J gene: TRBJ2-7
CDR3 protein: ASSSSGIGSYEQY

V gene: TRBV24-1
J gene: TRBJ2-1
CDR3 protein: ATSDPSGRGANEQF